This record covers a single TCR beta chain. Its antigen remains unidentified. This entry belongs to a study of CD8+CD57+ T cells in acquired aplastic anemia. Study-level information: There were roughly 10 million reads, on average, for CD4+ cells from healthy donors.

CDR3 and TCR beta VDJ profiling relied on a genomic DNA template. TCRdb re-analysed the reads in MiXCR, keeping a single row per CDR3 protein. The sample carries approximately 70,000 distinct CDR3 sequences, roughly 58% recorded once. Study-level results: Comparison of patients with controls identified almost 30 shared CD8+ CDR3 sequences. CD8+ Simpson's diversity did not differ significantly between patients and controls.

Looked up from germline, CDR1 is SGHDT and CDR2 is YYEEEE. This CDR3 has 14 amino acids. J was trimmed by 6 bases and V by 2 bases; bases with no gene match: 7. This chain joins TRBV5-6 and TRBJ1-1; 7 positions agree with TRBD1. This receptor was obtained from a human donor in good health, serving as a control. The sequenced sample was sorted CD4+, CD8+, or CD8+CD57+ T cells (not recorded which) from PBMCs. CDR3 sequence reads: CASSFTGVLAEAFF. The CDR3 coding sequence is TGTGCCAGCAGCTTTACAGGGGTCCTCGCTGAAGCTTTCTTT. The full variable domain, its missing parts supplied by reference TRBV5-6 and TRBJ1-1, is DAGVTQSPTHLIKTRGQQVTLRCSPKSGHDTVSWYQQALGQGPQFIFQYYEEEERQRGNFPDRFSGHQFPNYSSELNVNALLLGDSALYLCASSFTGVLAEAFFGQGTRLTVV.